The rows below give T cell receptor beta chains drawn from one sample of a study of cytomegalovirus exposure and HLA in healthy donors. Generated by immunoSEQ multiplex PCR, the TCRdb table keeps only in-frame clones and is missing some. This sample has under 100,000 clones; around 79% occur once, and the top ten carry 5.5% to 7.5%. Source material: PBMCs. These receptors originate from a man between 18 and 35 years old in good health and CMV-seropositive. CDR3s include the opening cysteine and the closing phenylalanine or tryptophan. Size tells how often a clone was seen (once, few, many) or the class of an expanded clone, and some rows leave it out.

v_gene	j_gene	abundance	CDR3aa
TRBV28	TRBJ1-1	NA	CASSLRGEVTEAFF
TRBV4-1	TRBJ2-5	NA	CASSQGPLREGTQYF
TRBV7-6	TRBJ2-1	few	CASSFRPRDEQFF
TRBV6-5	TRBJ2-7	NA	CVSQHYSGEYEQYF
TRBV4-1	TRBJ2-1	NA	CASSQGPGLADNNEQFF
TRBV10-3	TRBJ2-7	NA	CAISEPLLAGGYNWQYF
TRBV13	TRBJ2-5	NA	CASSRTGGETQYF
TRBV5-1	TRBJ2-6	few	CASSSGTNSGANVLTF
TRBV4-1	TRBJ2-5	NA	CASSQDSGAGRETQYF
TRBV5-1	TRBJ2-5	NA	CASSLFGLQETQYF
TRBV7-2	TRBJ2-7	once	CASSRTRLAGLTYEQYF
TRBV5-6	TRBJ2-1	few	CASSTRGLAGVLLSEQFF
TRBV28	TRBJ1-1	NA	CASSLYFTNIDTEAFF
TRBV5-4	TRBJ2-2	NA	CASSIRHHNTGELFF
TRBV7-8	TRBJ2-7	NA	CASSLVWGQAYEQYF
TRBV5-6	TRBJ1-5	once	CASSGRQDSNQPQHF
TRBV5-1	TRBJ2-7	NA	CASSLGQHSYEQYF
TRBV11-2	TRBJ2-7	NA	CASSLARGTSGRVNEQYF
TRBV25-1	TRBJ2-7	NA	CASSETASYEQYF
TRBV7-2	TRBJ2-1	few	CASSFSGRSHEQFF
TRBV5-4	TRBJ2-7	NA	CASIPWGAGAREQYF
TRBV10-3	TRBJ2-7	NA	CAIKGTSGNYEQYF
TRBV9	TRBJ2-7	NA	CASSVAAGFYEQYF
TRBV7-2	TRBJ2-7	NA	CASSLAHTGSAYEQYF
TRBV9	TRBJ2-2	NA	CASSVVASGELFF
TRBV29-1	TRBJ1-1	NA	CSVAGTVTSEAFF
TRBV7-8	TRBJ1-6	NA	CASSLSVSSPLHF